This paragraph covers one T cell receptor (beta chain) sequence. Its antigen is not identified. The same CDR3 arises from other DNA sequences in this sample as well. These data belong to a study of OX40 agonist ivuxolimab in advanced cancers. Across the study: Ivuxolimab doses were 0.01, 0.1, 0.3, 1.5, 3 or 10 mg/kg every 2 weeks. Study outcomes and limitations: Blood T cells, both CD4+ and CD8+, expanded clonally by week 6 at 0.1 to 3.0 mg/kg.

CDR1 is SGHRS and CDR2 is YFSETQ in the germline V gene. V gave up 3 bases and J gave up 4 bases; unmatched junction bases: 0. The CDR3 has 14 residues. Measured with immunoSEQ multiplex PCR; TCRdb has only the in-frame clones, and not every one. This sample has some 48,000 clones, with approximately 81% found just once. The source was CD4+ or CD8+ T cells sorted from blood, collected in a trial of the OX40 agonist ivuxolimab. The TCR sequence derives from an adult with an advanced solid tumor such as melanoma, head and neck, liver or kidney cancer. The chain couples TRBV5-1 to TRBJ2-1; TRBD2 matches 11 bases. Here the CDR3 reads CASSSSGGYNEQFF. DNA of the CDR3: TGCGCCAGCAGCTCTAGCGGGGGGTACAATGAGCAGTTCTTC.